The sequence of this T cell receptor beta chain was determined in a study of T-cell memory formation after mild COVID-19. Whole-study context: Clustering of TCRs was largely donor specific.

Study-wide points: Clones contracting across day 15 to 85 had a balanced CD4/CD8 profile; later expanding clones leaned CD4+.

The table lists this clonotype with a few counts. Its matching antigen is unknown. Germline V gene data show CDR1 as MNHEY and CDR2 as SVGEGT. Trimming shortened V by 3 bases and J by 0 bases, and 7 bases separated the two germline ends. The CDR3 has 14 amino acids. The 5'RACE method, run with constant-segment primers, produced TCR alpha and TCR beta cDNA libraries (carrying sample barcodes and UMIs). One entry per CDR3 protein, called by TCRdb with MiXCR from the 5' RACE reads. Of about 200,000 distinct CDR3 sequences listed, around 9.1% are singletons. This receptor was taken from a man between 18 and 35 years old who had mild COVID-19 (a few samples of this study predate the infection). Cell type and time point are not known. The sequenced sample consisted of PBMCs or a T cell subset sorted from them (not recorded which). This rearrangement joins TRBV6-2 or TRBV6-3 to TRBJ2-3; no definite D call. CDR3 sequence: CASSYRDSTDTQYF. CDR3 nucleotide sequence: TGTGCCAGCAGTTATCGAGACAGCACAGATACGCAGTATTTT.